At least ten counts were recorded for the clone carrying this T cell receptor (beta chain). Construction of TCR beta libraries relied on iRepertoire HTBI primers and on Arm-PCR targeting CDR3 regions. TCRdb re-called the multiplex PCR reads through MiXCR, storing one row per CDR3 protein. The table has 420,000 or so distinct CDR3 sequences, over 15% seen once. This record comes from a study of regulatory T cells in long-lasting Graves disease. This sample's time point: newly diagnosed GD, antithyroid drugs for less than 3 months. RNA from PBMCs was the source of the TCR library. Graves' disease diagnosis followed American Thyroid Association guidelines. CDR3 size: 16 residues. After removal of 5 bases from V and 0 bases from J, the junction contained 4 bases not matched to a gene. Looked up from germline, CDR1 is LNHNV and CDR2 is YYDKDF (reference sequence). The same data also went into a second study, on T cells in Graves' hyperthyroidism and ophthalmopathy.

The chain couples TRBV15 to TRBJ2-1, with TRBD2 matching 10 bases. The starting material was peripheral blood mononuclear cells (PBMCs), obtained at new diagnosis, from a patient treated with antithyroid drugs. The sequence derives from a woman aged 18-30 years with Graves disease. CDR3 sequence: CATSPSGGNSYNEQFF. CDR3 in DNA: TGTGCCACCAGCCCTAGCGGGGGAAACTCCTACAATGAGCAGTTCTTC.